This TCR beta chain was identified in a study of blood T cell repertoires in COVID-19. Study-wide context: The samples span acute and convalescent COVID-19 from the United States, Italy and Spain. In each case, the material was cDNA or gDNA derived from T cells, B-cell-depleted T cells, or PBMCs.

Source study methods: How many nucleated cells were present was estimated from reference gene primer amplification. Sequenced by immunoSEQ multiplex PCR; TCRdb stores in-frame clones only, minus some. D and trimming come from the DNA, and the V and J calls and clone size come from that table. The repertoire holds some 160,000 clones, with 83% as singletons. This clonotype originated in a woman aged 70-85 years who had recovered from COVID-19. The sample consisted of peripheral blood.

This CDR3 is CASSYAEANTEAFF. The CDR3 DNA is TGTGCCAGCAGTTACGCGGAGGCGAACACTGAAGCTTTCTTT. The chain combines TRBV6-5 with TRBJ1-1; D remains ambiguous. Germline-derived CDR1 and CDR2 are MNHEY and SVGAGI. The CDR3 is 14 residues long. V was trimmed by 2 bases and J by 1 base, leaving 8 bases between them.